One sample yielded the 13 T cell receptor beta chains listed below, sequenced in a study of molecular identifiers for immune sequencing clone quantification. TCRdb reanalysed the PCR reads using MiXCR and keeps one entry per CDR3 protein. The repertoire holds some 580,000 distinct CDR3 sequences, with around 25% as singletons. The specimen sequenced was naive CD8+ T cells from blood, with Jurkat cell RNA spiked in. Stated subset: FACS-sorted CD8+CD4-CCR7+CD45RA+ naive T cells. These receptors originate from a human donor in good health. Some libraries in this study had Jurkat cell RNA spiked in.

The V call is TRBV27, the J call TRBJ1-2; TRBD1 aligns across 7 bases. This CDR3 is built from 15 residues. The junction had 8 bases not matched to a gene; V was cut back by 5 bases and J by 2 bases. Germline values: CDR1 MNHEY, CDR2 SMNVEV (reference sequence). The CDR3 DNA reads as TGTGCCAGCAGTACCACGACAGGGAGAAACTATGGCTACACCTTC. Its translation is CASSTTTGRNYGYTF.

This clonotype was detected a few times. The rearrangement joins TRBV11-2 to TRBJ2-3; possible D gene TRBD2, 6 bases. This CDR3 comprises 18 residues. V dropped 3 bases and J dropped 2 bases, with 21 bases sitting between them. Germline V gene data show CDR1 as SGHAT and CDR2 as FQNNGV. CDR3 region: CASSLEAGAGGTTDTQYF. CDR3 DNA sequence: TGTGCCAGCAGCTTGGAGGCGGGTGCCGGAGGGACCACAGATACGCAGTATTTT.

This clonotype turned up a few times. The chain carries TRBV7-6 and TRBJ1-4; D not resolved. The length of the CDR3 is 15 residues. The germline V gene encodes CDR1 SGHVS and CDR2 FNYEAQ. Trimming removed 0 bases at V and 5 bases at J, with 10 bases between. The CDR3 nucleotides read TGTGCCAGCAGCTTAGCTGGTGGCAGGAATGAAAAACTGTTTTTT. As protein: CASSLAGGRNEKLFF.

The J gene is TRBJ2-1, the V gene TRBV7-9; D assignment may be TRBD1 or TRBD2 (5 bases each). There are 19 residues in the CDR3. Trimming took off 5 bases at V and 0 bases at J, with 23 bases between the two ends. Germline V gene lookup returns CDR1 SEHNR and CDR2 FQNEAQ (reference sequence). In DNA, the CDR3 is TGTGCCAGCAGCGTAATGTTGGGACCCTCAGGGCTCTCCTACAATGAGCAGTTCTTC. Translated, it gives CASSVMLGPSGLSYNEQFF.

J is TRBJ1-1 and V is TRBV27; perhaps TRBD1 as D (6 bases). The germline V gene encodes CDR1 MNHEY and CDR2 SMNVEV (reference sequence). The CDR3 runs 15 residues. V dropped 6 bases and J dropped 2 bases, with 16 bases sitting between them. CDR3: CASRTIGGGNTEAFF. CDR3 nucleotides: TGTGCCAGCAGAACCATCGGGGGGGGCAACACTGAAGCTTTCTTT.

The rearrangement joins TRBV28 to TRBJ1-5, with 10 bases lining up with TRBD1. Trimming removed 6 bases from V and 5 bases from J; junction bases left unmatched: 7. CDR1 and CDR2 from the germline V gene are MDHEN and SYDVKM. The CDR3 length is 15 residues. CDR3 coding DNA: TGTGCCAGCAGCAAGGGACAGGGGTCTTATCAGCCCCAGCATTTT. Its translation is CASSKGQGSYQPQHF.

This clonotype occurred once. Sequence at one end of the junction differs from germline and may be a read error. The rearrangement links TRBV20-1 to TRBJ2-7, with TRBD2 identical over 7 bases. The CDR3 runs 18 residues. Germline V gives CDR1 DFQATT, CDR2 SNEGSKA (reference sequence). The CDR3 bases are TGCAGTGCTCCGTATTCCAGAGACCGCGGGAGAGCCTCCTACGCGCAGTACTTC. Translation: CSAPYSRDRGRASYAQYF.

This clonotype occurred a few times. This rearrangement joins TRBV19 to TRBJ1-6; maybe TRBD1 (5 bases). Trimming removed 5 bases from V and 8 bases from J, with 19 bases in between. Germline V gives CDR1 LNHDA, CDR2 SQIVND (reference sequence). The CDR3 totals 16 residues. The CDR3 protein is CASSLTDGGGYSPLHF. The CDR3 coding sequence is TGTGCCAGTAGTCTAACCGACGGGGGGGGTTATTCACCCCTCCACTTT.

This clonotype has just a few counts. The chain is built from TRBV7-6 and TRBJ2-3; 10 nucleotides align to TRBD2. J lost 2 bases, V lost 1 base, and 9 bases had no gene match. Germline-derived CDR1 and CDR2 are SGHVS and FNYEAQ. CDR3 length equals 18 residues. The CDR3 here is CASSLDSSGGIFTDTQYF. Here the CDR3 DNA reads TGTGCCAGCAGCTTAGATAGTAGCGGGGGGATCTTCACAGATACGCAGTATTTT.

This clonotype was observed a single time. A far larger clone differs by one base, so this is likely a read error. Here the CDR3 reads CAGSSGQGTEAFF. The CDR3 nucleotides are TGCGCCGGCAGCTCAGGACAGGGGACTGAAGCTTTCTTT. The J gene is TRBJ1-1, the V gene TRBV5-1, with 9 nucleotides matching TRBD1. The CDR3 is 13 amino acids. Germline V gene sequence: CDR1 SGHRS, CDR2 YFSETQ.

To note about this clonotype: This is likely a read error, given that the CDR3 carries no conserved phenylalanine or tryptophan at its end. This chain links TRBV7-2 with TRBJ2-5; D not certain. There are 13 residues in the CDR3. Germline CDR1 reads SGHTA; CDR2 reads FQGNSA. Trimming pared 2 bases from V and 3 bases from J, leaving 7 bases between. The CDR3 coding sequence is TGTGCCAGCAGCTTATCGTTGGAAGAGACCCAGTACTCC. Translating it yields CASSLSLEETQYS.

Comments on this clonotype: Compared with germline, one end of the junction differs, possibly owing to a read error. V is TRBV6-5 and J is TRBJ2-1; D gene unclear. Germline CDR1 is MNHEY and CDR2 is SVGAGI. The CDR3 length is 13 residues. The CDR3 nucleotides read TGTGCCAGCACGTCCGGATTCTACAATGAGCAGCTCTTC. Encoded protein: CASTSGFYNEQLF.

Only a few counts were recorded for this clonotype. The rearrangement uses TRBV20-1 and TRBJ2-7; D is uncertain. With 3 bases removed from V and 2 bases from J, the gap between germline ends came to 11 bases. Germline V CDR1 and CDR2: DFQATT, SNEGSKA (reference sequence). The CDR3 extends over 13 amino acids. The CDR3 sequence: CSARSPRAYEQYF. The CDR3 DNA sequence: TGCAGTGCTAGGTCCCCCCGCGCCTACGAGCAGTACTTC.